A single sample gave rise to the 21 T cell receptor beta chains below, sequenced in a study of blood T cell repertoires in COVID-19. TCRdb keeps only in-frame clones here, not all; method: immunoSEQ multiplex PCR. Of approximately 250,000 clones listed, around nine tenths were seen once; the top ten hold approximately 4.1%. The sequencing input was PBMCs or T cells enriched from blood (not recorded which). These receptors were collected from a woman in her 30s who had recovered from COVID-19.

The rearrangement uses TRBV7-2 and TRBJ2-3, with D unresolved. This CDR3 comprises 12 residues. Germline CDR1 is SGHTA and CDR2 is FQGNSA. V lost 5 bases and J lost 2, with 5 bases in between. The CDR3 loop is CASSTYTDTQYF. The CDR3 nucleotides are TGTGCCAGCAGCACCTACACAGATACGCAGTATTTT.

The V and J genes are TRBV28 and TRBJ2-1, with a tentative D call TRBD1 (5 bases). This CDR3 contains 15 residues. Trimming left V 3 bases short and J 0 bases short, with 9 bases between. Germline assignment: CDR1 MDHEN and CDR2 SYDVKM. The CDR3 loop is CASSFSQGSYNEQFF. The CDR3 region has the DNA TGTGCCAGCAGTTTCTCCCAGGGCTCCTACAATGAGCAGTTCTTC.

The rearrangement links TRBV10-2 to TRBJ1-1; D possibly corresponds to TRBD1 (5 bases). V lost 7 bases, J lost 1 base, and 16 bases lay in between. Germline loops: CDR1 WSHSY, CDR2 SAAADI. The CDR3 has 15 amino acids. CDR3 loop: CASKMAMGGNTEAFF. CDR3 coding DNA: TGCGCCAGCAAAATGGCGATGGGGGGGAACACTGAAGCTTTCTTT.

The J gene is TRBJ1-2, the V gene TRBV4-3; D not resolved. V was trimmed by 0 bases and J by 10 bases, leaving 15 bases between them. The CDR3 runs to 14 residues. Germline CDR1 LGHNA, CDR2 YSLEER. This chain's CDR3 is CASSQEVGATHYTF. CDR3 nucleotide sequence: TGCGCCAGCAGCCAAGAGGTGGGAGCGACCCACTACACCTTC.

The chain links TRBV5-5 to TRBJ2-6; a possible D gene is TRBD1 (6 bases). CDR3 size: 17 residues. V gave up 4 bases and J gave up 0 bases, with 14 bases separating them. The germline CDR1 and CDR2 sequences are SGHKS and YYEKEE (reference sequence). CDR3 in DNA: TGTGCCAGCAGCCCCGACAGGCCGTTCTCTGGGGCCAACGTCCTGACTTTC. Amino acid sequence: CASSPDRPFSGANVLTF. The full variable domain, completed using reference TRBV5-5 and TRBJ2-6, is DAGVTQSPTHLIKTRGQQVTLRCSPISGHKSVSWYQQVLGQGPQFIFQYYEKEERGRGNFPDRFSARQFPNYSSELNVNALLLGDSALYLCASSPDRPFSGANVLTFGAGSRLTVL.

The CDR3 nucleotides read TGTGCCAGCAGCCACCCCAGGGTGGTAGGGAGGAATGAGCAGTTCTTC. It codes for CASSHPRVVGRNEQFF. V is TRBV14 and J is TRBJ2-1; TRBD2 is a possible D gene (6 bases). The CDR3 runs to 16 residues. CDR1 is SGHDN and CDR2 is FVKESK in the germline V gene. The V gene lost 3 bases and the J gene lost 7 bases, with 19 bases spanning the gap.

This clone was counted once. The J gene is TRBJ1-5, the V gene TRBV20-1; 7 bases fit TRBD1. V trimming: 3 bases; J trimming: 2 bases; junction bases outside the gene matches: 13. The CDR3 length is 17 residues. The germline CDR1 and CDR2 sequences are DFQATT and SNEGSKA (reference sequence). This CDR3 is CSASRYGDSSGNQPQHF. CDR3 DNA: TGCAGTGCTAGTCGGTACGGGGACAGCTCTGGCAATCAGCCCCAGCATTTT.

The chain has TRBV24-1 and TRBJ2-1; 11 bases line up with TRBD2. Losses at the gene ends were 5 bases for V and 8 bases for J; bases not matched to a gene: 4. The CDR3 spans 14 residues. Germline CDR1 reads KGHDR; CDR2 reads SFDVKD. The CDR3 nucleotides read TGTGCCACCAGTGGACTAGCGGGAAACGATGAGCAGTTCTTC. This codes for CATSGLAGNDEQFF.

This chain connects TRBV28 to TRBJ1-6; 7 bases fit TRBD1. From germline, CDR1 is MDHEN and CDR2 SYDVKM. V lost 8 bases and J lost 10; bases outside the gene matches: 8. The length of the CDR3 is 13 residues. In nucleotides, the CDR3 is TGTGCCAGCCGGGACAGTGGAAGCTCACCCCTCCACTTT. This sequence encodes CASRDSGSSPLHF.

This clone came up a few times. Written as DNA, the CDR3 is TGTGCCAGCAGCACCCAGGGACTAAACACAGATACGCAGTATTTT. Protein: CASSTQGLNTDTQYF. This sequence joins TRBV7-3 and TRBJ2-3, with 7 bases lining up with TRBD2. The ends lost 5 bases at V and 2 bases at J; junction bases unmatched: 7. The CDR3 is made up of 15 amino acids. Germline assignment: CDR1 SGHTA and CDR2 FQGTGA.

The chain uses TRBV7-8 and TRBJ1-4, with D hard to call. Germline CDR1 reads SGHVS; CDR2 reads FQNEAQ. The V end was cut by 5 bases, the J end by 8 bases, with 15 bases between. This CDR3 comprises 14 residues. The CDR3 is CASSVGGRSEKLFF. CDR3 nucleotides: TGTGCCAGCAGCGTGGGAGGGAGGTCCGAAAAACTGTTTTTT.

CDR3 in DNA: TGTGCCAGCAGCGTAGAAAGACAGGGAATGGAGTACAATCAGCCCCAGCATTTT. This codes for CASSVERQGMEYNQPQHF. This chain joins TRBV9 and TRBJ1-5; 7 bases are a match to TRBD1. The CDR3 has 18 residues. V dropped 0 bases and J dropped 3; count of bases not matched to a gene: 12. Germline V gene sequence: CDR1 SGDLS, CDR2 YYNGEE.

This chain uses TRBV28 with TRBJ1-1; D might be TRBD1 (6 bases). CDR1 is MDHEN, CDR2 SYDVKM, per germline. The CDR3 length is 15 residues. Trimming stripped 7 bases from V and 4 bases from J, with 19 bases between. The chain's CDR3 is CASIKGGGRGTEAFF. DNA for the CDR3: TGTGCCAGCATTAAAGGGGGGGGGAGAGGCACTGAAGCTTTCTTT.

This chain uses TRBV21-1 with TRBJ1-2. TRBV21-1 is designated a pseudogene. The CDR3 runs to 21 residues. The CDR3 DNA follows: TGTGCCAGCAGCAAATGTTCAAGCGGCATAGACCAAGAAAAAGTAAAATATGGCTACACCTTC. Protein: CASSKCSSGIDQEKVKYGYTF.

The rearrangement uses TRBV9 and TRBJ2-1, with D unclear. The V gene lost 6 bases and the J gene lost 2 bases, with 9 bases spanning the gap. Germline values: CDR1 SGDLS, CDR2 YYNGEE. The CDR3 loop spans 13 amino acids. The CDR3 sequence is CASTREAYNEQFF. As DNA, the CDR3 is TGTGCCAGCACACGTGAGGCCTACAATGAGCAGTTCTTC.

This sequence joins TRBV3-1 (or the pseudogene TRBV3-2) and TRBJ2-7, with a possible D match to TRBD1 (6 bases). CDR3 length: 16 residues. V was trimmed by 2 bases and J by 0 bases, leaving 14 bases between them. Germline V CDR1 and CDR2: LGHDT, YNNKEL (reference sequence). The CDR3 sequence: CASSQWPGQISYEQYF. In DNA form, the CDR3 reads TGTGCCAGCAGCCAATGGCCTGGACAGATCTCCTACGAGCAGTACTTC.

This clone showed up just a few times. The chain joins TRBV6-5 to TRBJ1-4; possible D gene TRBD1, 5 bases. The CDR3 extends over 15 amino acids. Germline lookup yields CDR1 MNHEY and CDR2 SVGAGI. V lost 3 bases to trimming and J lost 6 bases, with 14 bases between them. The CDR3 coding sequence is TGTGCCAGCAGTTATAGGTACAGGTGGGATGAAAAACTGTTTTTT. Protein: CASSYRYRWDEKLFF.

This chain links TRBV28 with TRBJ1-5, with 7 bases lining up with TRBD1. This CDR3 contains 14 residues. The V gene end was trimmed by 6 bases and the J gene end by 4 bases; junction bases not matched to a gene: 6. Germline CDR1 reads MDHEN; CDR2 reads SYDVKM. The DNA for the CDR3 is TGTGCCAGCAGCACCGGGACAGTAAATCAGCCCCAGCATTTT. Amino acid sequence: CASSTGTVNQPQHF.

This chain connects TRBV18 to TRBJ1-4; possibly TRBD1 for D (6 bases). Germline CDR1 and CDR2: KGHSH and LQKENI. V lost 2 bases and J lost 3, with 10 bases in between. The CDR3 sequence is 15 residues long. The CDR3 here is CASSPRGGANEKLFF. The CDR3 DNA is TGTGCCAGCTCACCAAGAGGGGGGGCTAATGAAAAACTGTTTTTT.

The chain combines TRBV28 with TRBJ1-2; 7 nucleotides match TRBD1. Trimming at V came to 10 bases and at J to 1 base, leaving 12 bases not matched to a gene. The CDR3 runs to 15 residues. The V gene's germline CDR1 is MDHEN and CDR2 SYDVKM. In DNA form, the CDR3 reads TGTGCCATCCCCGACAGGGTTGGGGGTAACTATGGCTACACCTTC. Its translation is CAIPDRVGGNYGYTF.

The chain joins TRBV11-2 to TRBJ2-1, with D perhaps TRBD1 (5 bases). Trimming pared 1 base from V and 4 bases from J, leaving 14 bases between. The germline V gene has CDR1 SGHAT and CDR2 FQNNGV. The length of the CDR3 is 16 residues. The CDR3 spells CASSLGSWGLYNEQFF. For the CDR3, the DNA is TGTGCCAGCAGCTTAGGGTCATGGGGCCTTTACAATGAGCAGTTCTTC. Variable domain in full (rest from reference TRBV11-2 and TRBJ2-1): EAGVAQSPRYKIIEKRQSVAFWCNPISGHATLYWYQQILGQGPKLLIQFQNNGVVDDSQLPKDRFSAERLKGVDSTLKIQPAKLEDSAVYLCASSLGSWGLYNEQFFGPGTRLTVL.